This T cell receptor beta chain was profiled in a study of blood T cell repertoires in COVID-19. Study in general: The samples span acute and convalescent COVID-19 from the United States, Italy and Spain. PBMCs, B-cell-depleted T cells, or T cells were the source of the cDNA or gDNA that made up the material.

The CDR3 length is 17 residues. Germline V gene sequence: CDR1 LGHNA, CDR2 YSLEER. Unmatched junction bases numbered 13, after V lost 4 bases and J lost 3 bases. Participants reported their clinical history, and cohort assignment relied on those reports. Original data processing: Reference gene primer amplification yielded estimated nucleated cell counts. The table came from immunoSEQ multiplex PCR; TCRdb's copy has only in-frame clones and leaves some out. The V and J calls and clone size are taken from that table; D and trimming were inferred from the DNA. Seen here are 120,000 to 150,000 clones, 84% observed once, and the top ten hold roughly 6.2%.

V and J are TRBV4-3 and TRBJ2-3; 7 bases match TRBD2. The sequencing sample was made of PBMCs or T cells enriched from blood (not recorded which). The receptor's source is a woman aged 45-65 years who had been exposed to COVID-19. The CDR3 region has the DNA TGCGCCAGCAGCCCTGAAGGGTGGGCTAGCGGTACAGATACGCAGTATTTT. Its protein is CASSPEGWASGTDTQYF.